This is a list of T cell receptor beta chains from one sample in a study of tumor-infiltrating lymphocytes in primary liver carcinoma. TCRdb reanalysed the multiplex PCR reads using MiXCR and keeps one entry per CDR3 protein. Among tens of thousands of distinct CDR3 sequences listed, 71% were seen once. Sequences were obtained from liver tumor tissue from sampling region 4. These receptor sequences come from a man aged 40-55 years with primary liver carcinoma and hepatitis B virus infection. Each CDR3 is given with its conserved first and last residue. Fields, in order: V gene, J gene, CDR3 protein.

>TRBV12-3/TRBV12-4|TRBJ1-2
CASSRMETYGYTF
>TRBV11-2|TRBJ2-6
CASNMGGDRGTSLSGANVLTF
>TRBV5-1|TRBJ2-1
CASSLGGTNSYNEQFF
>TRBV5-1|TRBJ2-2
CASSLGSYTVELFF
>TRBV30|TRBJ1-5
CAWTVSEDQPQHF
>TRBV11-1|TRBJ2-5
CPSNGQVELETQYF
>TRBV2|TRBJ2-7
CAIRTSARNEQYF
>TRBV30|TRBJ1-2
CAWSVGWKGTNGHTF
>TRBV11-2|TRBJ2-2
CARRLALGGANTGELLF
>TRBV11-2|TRBJ2-1
CASSYPGTSGSNEQFF
>TRBV5-6|TRBJ2-6
CASILNLHPAGANVLTF
>TRBV10-3|TRBJ2-3
CAISETPLPGDVDTQYF